This TCR beta chain was identified in a study of T cells in Graves' hyperthyroidism and ophthalmopathy. The CDR3 regions of TCR beta were amplified from RNA transcripts. Initially, a first-round RT-PCR of the TCR CDR3 employed the HTBI primer set. One entry per CDR3 protein, called by TCRdb with MiXCR from the multiplex PCR reads. The sample carries approximately 400,000 distinct CDR3 sequences, about 16% recorded once. There are 15 residues in the CDR3. The V and J ends lost 3 bases and 5 bases respectively, with 15 bases between them. Germline V gene data show CDR1 as SGDLS and CDR2 as YYNGEE. The receptor was isolated from a woman aged 25 to 39 with Graves' hyperthyroidism. Sequenced input: blood. The genes are TRBV9 and TRBJ2-1; TRBD2 is a possible D gene (6 bases). This chain's CDR3 is CASSEGTLGNNEQFF. The CDR3 bases are TGTGCCAGCAGCGAGGGGACTCTCGGCAACAATGAGCAGTTCTTC.